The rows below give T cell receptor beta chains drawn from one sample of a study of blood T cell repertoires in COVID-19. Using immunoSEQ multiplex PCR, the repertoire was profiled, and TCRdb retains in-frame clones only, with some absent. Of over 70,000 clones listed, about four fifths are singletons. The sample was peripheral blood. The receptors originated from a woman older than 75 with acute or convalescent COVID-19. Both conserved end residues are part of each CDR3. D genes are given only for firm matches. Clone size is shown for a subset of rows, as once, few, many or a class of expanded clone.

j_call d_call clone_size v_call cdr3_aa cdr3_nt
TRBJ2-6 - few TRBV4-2 CASSQAQGRGANVLTF TGTGCCAGCAGCCAAGCACAGGGACGTGGGGCCAACGTCCTGACTTTC
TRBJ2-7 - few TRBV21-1 CASSKVLAGVVGEQYF TGTGCCAGCAGCAAAGTACTAGCGGGAGTCGTAGGCGAGCAGTACTTC
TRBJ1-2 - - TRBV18 CASSPPKGRQVRYGYTF TGTGCCAGCTCACCACCAAAAGGTCGACAGGTTCGCTATGGCTACACCTTC
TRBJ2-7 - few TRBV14 CASSLAMRSEQYF TGTGCCAGCAGCCTGGCGATGAGGAGCGAGCAGTACTTC
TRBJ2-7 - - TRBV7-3 CASSLGDTASYEQYF TGTGCCAGCAGCTTAGGGGACACCGCAAGTTACGAGCAGTACTTC
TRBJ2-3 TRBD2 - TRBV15 CATSIDSEAGSGDTQYF TGTGCCACCAGCATCGATTCCGAAGCGGGATCGGGGGATACGCAGTATTTT
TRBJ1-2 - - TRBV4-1 CASSQDGGRTKGYTF TGCGCCAGCAGCCAAGATGGTGGGCGCACGAAAGGCTACACCTTC
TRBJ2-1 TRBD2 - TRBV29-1 CSALTIPTSGGYNEQFF TGCAGCGCCCTAACTATACCAACTAGCGGGGGTTACAATGAGCAGTTCTTC
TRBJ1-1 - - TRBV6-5 CASHTGSATEAFF TGTGCCAGTCATACAGGGTCCGCGACTGAAGCTTTCTTT
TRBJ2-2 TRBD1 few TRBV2 CASRTGTGSGTGELFF TGTGCCAGCAGGACCGGGACAGGGAGTGGCACCGGGGAGCTGTTTTTT
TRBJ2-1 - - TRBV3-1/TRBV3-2 CASSQGGTHNEQFF TGTGCCAGCAGCCAAGGGGGCACCCACAATGAGCAGTTCTTC
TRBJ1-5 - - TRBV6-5 CASLGRHSNQPQHF TGTGCCAGCTTGGGCAGACATAGCAATCAGCCCCAGCATTTT
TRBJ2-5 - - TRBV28 CASSLTRGWGTQYF TGTGCCAGCAGTTTGACACGGGGGTGGGGGACCCAGTACTTC
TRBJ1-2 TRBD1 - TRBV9 CASGGAGTAYGYTF TGTGCCAGCGGAGGGGCCGGGACAGCCTATGGCTACACCTTC
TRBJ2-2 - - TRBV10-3 CAISGREKNTGELFF TGTGCCATCAGTGGCCGGGAAAAGAACACCGGGGAGCTGTTTTTT
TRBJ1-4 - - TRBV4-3 CASSHGGLNEKLFF TGCGCCAGCAGCCATGGGGGCCTTAATGAAAAACTGTTTTTT
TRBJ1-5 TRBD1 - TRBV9 CASSVAGAGGQPQHF TGTGCCAGCAGCGTAGCGGGCGCAGGGGGACAGCCCCAGCATTTT
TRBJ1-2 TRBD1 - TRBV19 CASNAGTGLNYGYTF TGTGCCAGCAATGCTGGGACAGGGCTTAACTATGGCTACACCTTC